These 13 T cell receptor beta chains came from one sample sequenced in a study of low-dose radiotherapy and immunotherapy resistance in tumors. Time point given: after trial treatment. Treatment meaning: LDRT plus nivolumab, ipilimumab, low-dose cyclophosphamide and aspirin (RACIN trial). Priming of first-strand cDNA relied on TRAV- and TRBV-specific primers (covering alpha and beta chains). TCR amplification used approximately 19 PCR cycles, a constant-region primer and a V-primer adapter. MiXCR was run by TCRdb on the reads, yielding one entry per CDR3 protein. Among 95,000 to 100,000 distinct CDR3 sequences listed, roughly 20% were seen once. The material was PBMCs, obtained after low-dose radiotherapy plus immunotherapy. These receptors were collected from a male donor with prostate cancer.

This clonotype showed up many times. The gene calls are TRBV7-9 and TRBJ2-6; D unresolved. The CDR3 covers 19 residues. Germline CDR1 and CDR2: SEHNR and FQNEAQ (reference sequence). The V and J ends lost 5 bases and 1 base respectively, with 21 bases between them. The CDR3 loop reads CASSPTIQVTLSGANVLTF. Written as DNA, the CDR3 is TGTGCCAGCAGCCCAACCATTCAGGTGACGCTTTCTGGGGCCAACGTCCTGACTTTC.

The sample holds many counts of this clonotype. An end of the junction differs from the germline gene, which may be a read error. The chain joins TRBV27 to TRBJ2-1, with 7 bases that match TRBD2. This CDR3 is built from 15 residues. The V gene's germline CDR1 is MNHEY and CDR2 SMNVEV (reference sequence). CDR3 bases: TGTGCCACCAGTGACCCGACTAGCATCGGCAATGAGCAGTTCTTC. Residues: CATSDPTSIGNEQFF.

This clonotype was found many times. V usage is TRBV2 and J usage is TRBJ1-2; no definite D call. Germline CDR1 is SNHLY and CDR2 is FYNNEI. V dropped 1 base and J dropped 2 bases, with 11 bases sitting between them. The CDR3 spans 15 residues. The CDR3 coding sequence is TGTGCCAGCAGTGAAGGACCGTGGGCCAACTATGGCTACACCTTC. This gives the protein CASSEGPWANYGYTF.

This clonotype was seen many times. The gene calls are TRBV2 and TRBJ2-7, with a possible D match to TRBD1 (5 bases). Trimming shortened V by 6 bases and J by 1 base, and 16 bases separated the two germline ends. The CDR3 is 15 residues long. Germline V gene sequence: CDR1 SNHLY, CDR2 FYNNEI. The CDR3 DNA reads as TGTGCCAGCAGATCGGACAACCTTCCTTCCTACGAGCAGTACTTC. Translated, it gives CASRSDNLPSYEQYF.

This clonotype has only one observation. The chain uses TRBV28 and TRBJ2-7, with D perhaps matching TRBD1 or TRBD2 (5 bases each). Trimming removed 4 bases from V and 6 bases from J, with 13 bases in between. This CDR3 is built from 13 residues. Germline CDR1 is MDHEN and CDR2 is SYDVKM. The CDR3 reads CASSYSGRGEQYF. In DNA, the CDR3 is TGTGCCAGCAGTTACTCAGGGAGAGGCGAGCAGTACTTC.

Ten or more counts support this clonotype. The chain is built from TRBV5-5 and TRBJ2-5; the D call may be TRBD1 or TRBD2 (5 bases each). Deletions cut 4 bases from V and 3 bases from J, with 13 bases between. The germline V gene has CDR1 SGHKS and CDR2 YYEKEE (reference sequence). The CDR3 sequence is 14 residues long. CDR3 DNA sequence: TGTGCCAGCAGCATCCGGGACGGGGAAGAGACCCAGTACTTC. Its protein product is CASSIRDGEETQYF.

The rearrangement uses TRBV4-2 and TRBJ2-1; TRBD2 matches at 10 bases. The junction had 6 bases not matched to a gene; V was cut back by 3 bases and J by 1 base. Germline V lookup: CDR1 LGHNA, CDR2 YNFKEQ. CDR3 length: 17 amino acids. Here the CDR3 reads CASSQGSGGASYNEQFF. CDR3 sequence (DNA): TGTGCCAGCAGCCAGGGCAGCGGGGGGGCTTCCTACAATGAGCAGTTCTTC.

J is TRBJ1-1 and V is TRBV6-8; tentative D call: TRBD1 (5 bases). This CDR3 comprises 13 residues. CDR1 MNHGY and CDR2 SAAAGT come from the germline V gene. V lost 2 bases to trimming and J lost 6 bases, with 10 bases between them. The CDR3 here is CASSYPGVAEAFF. The CDR3 DNA sequence: TGTGCCAGCAGTTACCCGGGGGTAGCTGAAGCTTTCTTT.

This clonotype was detected many times. The CDR3 nucleotides read TGTGCCACCAGCAGAGTGGGCCCTGGGATGGAGACCCAGTACTTC. This sequence encodes CATSRVGPGMETQYF. This chain uses TRBV15 with TRBJ2-5; D remains unclear. CDR1 and CDR2 (germline): LNHNV, YYDKDF (reference sequence). The CDR3 totals 15 residues. V was trimmed by 1 base and J by 5 bases, leaving 14 bases between them.

The chain has TRBV12-3 or TRBV12-4 and TRBJ2-6; D remains unclear. There are 15 residues in the CDR3. Trimming removed 6 bases from V and 0 bases from J, with 9 bases in between. CDR3 DNA sequence: TGTGCCAGCAGCCGCCCTGACTCTGGGGCCAACGTCCTGACTTTC. Its translation is CASSRPDSGANVLTF.

This clonotype has a count of ten or more. This chain uses TRBV5-1 with TRBJ1-5; D not certain. This CDR3 region has 13 residues. Trimming shortened V by 1 base and J by 3 bases, and 5 bases separated the two germline ends. The germline gives CDR1 SGHRS, CDR2 YFSETQ. The CDR3 DNA reads as TGCGCCAGCAGCTTGAGCCTCAATCAGCCCCAGCATTTT. It translates to CASSLSLNQPQHF.

This clonotype was seen at least ten times. The chain uses TRBV29-1 and TRBJ1-1; the match to TRBD1 covers 11 bases. The trim removed 4 bases at V and 4 bases at J, leaving 2 bases unmatched. The CDR3 is made up of 13 amino acids. Germline lookup yields CDR1 SQVTM and CDR2 ANQGSEA. CDR3 amino acids: CSVGDRGGTEAFF. Here the CDR3 DNA reads TGCAGCGTTGGGGACAGGGGGGGCACTGAAGCTTTCTTT.

This clonotype was seen repeatedly, ten times or more. The chain uses TRBV14 and TRBJ2-3; 7 bases align to TRBD1. V gave up 3 bases and J gave up 4 bases; unmatched junction bases: 13. The CDR3 contains 17 residues. Germline CDR1 reads SGHDN; CDR2 reads FVKESK. The CDR3 DNA follows: TGTGCCAGCAGCCAGGTGGCCACAGGGGATAACGCAGATACGCAGTATTTT. As protein: CASSQVATGDNADTQYF.